The sequence of this T cell receptor (beta chain) was determined in a study of T cell repertoires in cytomegalovirus infection. Background on the study: Newly reported HLA-C-restricted and thoroughly characterized HLA-B-restricted CMV epitopes were employed. A matching HLA type, together with CMV infection, was signaled by public TCR beta signatures.

Study results and limitations: Adding up the frequency of public TCR beta families identified people who carried CMV plus the relevant HLA.

Points on this clonotype: Antigen unknown.

Per the germline V gene, CDR1 is SGHRS and CDR2 is YFSETQ. Trimming pared 0 bases from V and 0 bases from J, leaving 12 bases between. The CDR3 is 16 residues long. One entry per CDR3 protein results from TCRdb running MiXCR on the reads. The table includes hundreds of thousands of distinct CDR3 sequences, approximately 40% detected once. J is TRBJ1-1 and V is TRBV5-1; the D is unclear. The source is a human donor in good health (CMV status not recorded). Some clones in this sample may be carry-over from other donors' samples. The sample in question was cultured PBMCs, obtained from culture after CMV antigen stimulation. This CDR3 reads CASSLDARAMNTEAFF. The CDR3 DNA reads as TGCGCCAGCAGCTTGGATGCTCGGGCCATGAACACTGAAGCTTTCTTT.